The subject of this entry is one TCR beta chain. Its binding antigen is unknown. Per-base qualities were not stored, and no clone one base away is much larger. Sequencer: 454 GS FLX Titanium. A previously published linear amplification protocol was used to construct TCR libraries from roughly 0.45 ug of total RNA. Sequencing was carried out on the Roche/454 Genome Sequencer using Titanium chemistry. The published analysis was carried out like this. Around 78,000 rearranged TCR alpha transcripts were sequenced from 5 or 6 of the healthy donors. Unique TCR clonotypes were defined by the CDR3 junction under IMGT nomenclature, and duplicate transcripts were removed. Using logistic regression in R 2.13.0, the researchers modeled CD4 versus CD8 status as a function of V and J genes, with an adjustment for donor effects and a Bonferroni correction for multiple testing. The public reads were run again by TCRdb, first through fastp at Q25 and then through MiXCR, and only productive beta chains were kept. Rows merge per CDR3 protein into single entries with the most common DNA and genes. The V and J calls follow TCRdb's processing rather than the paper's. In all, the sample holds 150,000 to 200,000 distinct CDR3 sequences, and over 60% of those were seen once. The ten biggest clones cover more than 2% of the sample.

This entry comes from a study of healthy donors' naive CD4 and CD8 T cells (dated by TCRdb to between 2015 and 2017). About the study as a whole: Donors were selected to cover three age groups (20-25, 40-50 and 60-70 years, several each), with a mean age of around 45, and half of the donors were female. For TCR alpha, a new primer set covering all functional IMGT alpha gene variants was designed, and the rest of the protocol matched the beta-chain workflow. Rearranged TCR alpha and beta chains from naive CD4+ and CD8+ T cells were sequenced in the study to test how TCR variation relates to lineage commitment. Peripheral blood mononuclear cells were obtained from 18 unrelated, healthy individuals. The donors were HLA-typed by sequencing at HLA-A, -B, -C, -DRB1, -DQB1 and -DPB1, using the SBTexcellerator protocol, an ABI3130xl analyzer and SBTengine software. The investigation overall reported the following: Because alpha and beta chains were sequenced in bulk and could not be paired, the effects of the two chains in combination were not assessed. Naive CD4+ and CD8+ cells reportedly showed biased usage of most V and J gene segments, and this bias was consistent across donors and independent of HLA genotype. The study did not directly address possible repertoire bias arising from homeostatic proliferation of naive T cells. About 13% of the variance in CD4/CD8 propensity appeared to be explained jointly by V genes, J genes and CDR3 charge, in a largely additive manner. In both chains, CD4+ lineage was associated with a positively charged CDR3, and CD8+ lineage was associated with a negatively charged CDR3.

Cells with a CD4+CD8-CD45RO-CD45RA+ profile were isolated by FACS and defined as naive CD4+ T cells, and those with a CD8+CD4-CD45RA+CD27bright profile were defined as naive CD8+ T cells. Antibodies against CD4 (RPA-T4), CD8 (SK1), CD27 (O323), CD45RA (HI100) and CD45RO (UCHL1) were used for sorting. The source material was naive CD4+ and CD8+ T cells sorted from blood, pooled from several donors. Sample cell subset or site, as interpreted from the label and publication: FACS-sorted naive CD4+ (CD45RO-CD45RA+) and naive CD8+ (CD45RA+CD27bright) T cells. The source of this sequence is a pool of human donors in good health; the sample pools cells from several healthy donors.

CDR3 region: CSVDTAGSGNTIYF. The sequenced DNA is TGCAGCGTTGATACGGCGGGCTCTGGAAACACCATATATTTT. Recombination linked TRBV29-1 to TRBJ1-3, with no D gene named confidently. Between the V and J ends, shortened by 3 bases and 0 bases respectively, the junction contains 9 bases. From the germline V gene, CDR1 is SQVTM and CDR2 is ANQGSEA. The CDR3 holds 14 amino acids from the cysteine to the phenylalanine. This entry keeps only the CDR3 DNA: 42 bases, framed from base 1.